This T cell receptor beta chain was observed in a study of blood T cell repertoires in COVID-19. Background on the study: From T cells, B-cell-depleted T cells, or PBMCs came the material, which was cDNA or gDNA.

Produced via immunoSEQ multiplex PCR; TCRdb's table is partial and in-frame only. The data contain approximately 250,000 clones, roughly 85% of them singletons. Trimming removed 0 bases from V and 10 bases from J; junction bases left unmatched: 13. The CDR3 has 15 amino acids. CDR1 and CDR2 (germline): GTSNPN, SVGIG (reference sequence). Followed longitudinally, the Seattle patients had been enrolled during active infection. Sequenced input: peripheral blood. The chain links TRBV30 to TRBJ1-1; 8 bases align to TRBD1. This clonotype was sampled from a man aged 45 to 65 with COVID-19, enrolled during active disease. This CDR3 is CAWSVGVSRQGSAFF. CDR3 bases: TGTGCCTGGAGTGTTGGGGTTAGTAGACAGGGGTCAGCTTTCTTT.